This T cell receptor beta chain was retrieved from a study of Ad26.COV2.S vaccination and SARS-CoV-2 variants. At the level of the study: Donor allocation was to the COV1001 Ad26.COV2.S trial arm. General study points: Total T cell responses may have been underestimated by the TCR breadth and depth analyses. Spike-specific TCR breadth in vaccine recipients exceeded that seen in placebo recipients.

Documented treatment: roughly 19 received Ad26.COV2.S at low or high dose, single or two shots; 5 received placebo; per-sample allocation not given. Sample collection was performed on day 63 after the first vaccine or placebo injection. In Boston, the donor was an adult between 18-55 years of age. Here immunoSEQ multiplex PCR was the method, and the copy in TCRdb shows in-frame clones only, minus some. This table holds 300,000 to 400,000 clones, approximately 86% found once. The V and J ends lost 5 bases and 2 bases respectively, with 12 bases between them. This CDR3 has 14 amino acids. Germline V gives CDR1 SEHNR, CDR2 FQNEAQ (reference sequence). This clone turned up a few times. What it binds is unknown.

V is TRBV7-9 and J is TRBJ1-1, with D hard to call. The TCR comes from a person aged 18-60 years who received the Ad26.COV2.S COVID-19 vaccine or a placebo. The specimen was peripheral blood, collected in a trial of Ad26.COV2.S vaccine versus placebo. This CDR3 reads CASSPGNSNTEAFF. CDR3 bases: TGTGCCAGCAGCCCGGGGAACAGCAACACTGAAGCTTTCTTT. Full variable domain (missing parts from reference TRBV7-9 and TRBJ1-1): DTGVSQNPRHKITKRGQNVTFRCDPISEHNRLYWYRQTLGQGPEFLTYFQNEAQLEKSRLLSDRFSAERPKGSFSTLEIQRTEQGDSAMYLCASSPGNSNTEAFFGQGTRLTVV.